This T cell receptor beta chain derives from a study of identical twins. MiXCR, run by TCRdb on the 5' RACE reads, gives a single entry per CDR3 protein. The sample holds 550,000 to 700,000 distinct CDR3 sequences; approximately 10% are singletons and the top ten take 2.5% to 3%. This clonotype was recorded a few times. Germline V gene data show CDR1 as MNHEY and CDR2 as SMNVEV (reference sequence). The V and J ends lost 2 bases and 4 bases, in that order; junction bases with no gene match: 7. CDR3 length: 16 amino acids. In addition, the sample was reused for a study of yellow fever vaccine responses in identical twins. That work states: On the reported evidence, twins' vaccine T cell responses seemed partly convergent and partly personalized.

Sequencing was performed on PBMCs. The chain combines TRBV27 with TRBJ2-7; 11 bases are shared with TRBD2. This receptor was obtained from a woman under 30 in good health. The CDR3 loop reads CASSLPGTSGIYEQYF. CDR3 DNA: TGTGCCAGCAGTTTACCGGGGACTAGCGGAATTTACGAGCAGTACTTC.